This T cell receptor (beta chain) was sequenced for a study of blood T cell repertoires in COVID-19 (dated by TCRdb to 2018 to 2020). The study in broad terms: Collaborator samples came from the United States, Italy and Spain and covered acute and convalescent phases of COVID-19. Sample metadata almost always included a de-identified subject ID, COVID-19 status, age in years and sex. The material from the prospective study consisted of cDNA or gDNA derived from T cells, B-cell-depleted T cells, or PBMCs. Samples came from the ongoing ImmuneRACE study (first 160 participants) plus 1,254 subjects from 6 global collaborators. The repertoires were made available in a free public database intended to serve as a resource for research on the immune response to SARS-CoV-2. Subjects who had been exposed to COVID-19, were actively infected with it, or had recovered from it provided the deeply sampled blood TCRbeta repertoires that made up the dataset. HLA class I and class II types, where available, came from metadata supplied by the sample provider rather than from assay-based typing. The research as a whole found: The amount of clinical and demographic metadata varied by source and participant and was provided uncurated.

For this clone: Its antigen is currently not known. Within one base of it there is no much larger clone, and no base qualities were kept.

Whole blood was collected in K2EDTA tubes by collaborating institutions according to the institutions' own protocols. For TCRbeta analysis, collaborator samples were shipped as frozen whole blood, as isolated PBMCs, or as DNA extracted from either sample type. The immunoSEQ Assay, a bias-controlled multiplex PCR, was used to amplify TCRbeta CDR3 regions from genomic DNA. In the paper's pipeline: The number of nucleated cells in each sample was estimated by amplification of reference gene primers within the assay. To quantify the absolute abundance of each unique TCRbeta CDR3 rearrangement, sequence reads were collapsed and filtered. For each sample, productive Simpson clonality was calculated as the square root of Simpson's diversity index over productive rearrangements. TCRdb holds this immuneACCESS table with in-frame rearrangements only. Some clones are missing; in checked studies, unresolved V genes explain under half, and the rest has no known cause. V and J calls plus clone size are reproduced from that table; the DNA served to infer D and trimming. Counted in this sample were 30,000 to 50,000 clones; 80% of them appeared once. 30% to 40% of the sample goes to the ten largest clones.

Trimming takes 6 bases off V and 6 bases off J; junction bases not matched to a gene: 9. Its CDR3 holds 15 amino acids, cysteine through phenylalanine. The retained sequence is limited to the CDR3, 45 bases, with the frame set at the first base. As encoded in the germline V gene, CDR1 is SGHRS while CDR2 is YFSETQ. The chain links TRBV5-1 with TRBJ1-6, with 7 bases aligning to TRBD1. Sequencing was done on a sample of peripheral blood. The sequence derives from a man older than 75 with active or convalescent COVID-19. Here is the DNA: TGCGCCAGCACCAGAGAGGGGACAGCTAATTCACCCCTCCACTTT. Its product reads: CASTREGTANSPLHF.